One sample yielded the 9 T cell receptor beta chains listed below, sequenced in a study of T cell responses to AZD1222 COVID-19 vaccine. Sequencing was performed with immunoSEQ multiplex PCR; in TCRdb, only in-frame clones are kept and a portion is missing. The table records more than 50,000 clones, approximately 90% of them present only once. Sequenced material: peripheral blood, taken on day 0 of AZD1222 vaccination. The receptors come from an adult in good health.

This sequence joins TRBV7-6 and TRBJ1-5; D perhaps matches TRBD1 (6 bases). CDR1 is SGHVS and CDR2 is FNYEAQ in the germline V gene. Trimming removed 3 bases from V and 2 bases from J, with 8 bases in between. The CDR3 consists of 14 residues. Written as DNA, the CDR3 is TGTGCCAGCAGCTTTCAGGGGCGCAATCAGCCCCAGCATTTT. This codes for CASSFQGRNQPQHF.

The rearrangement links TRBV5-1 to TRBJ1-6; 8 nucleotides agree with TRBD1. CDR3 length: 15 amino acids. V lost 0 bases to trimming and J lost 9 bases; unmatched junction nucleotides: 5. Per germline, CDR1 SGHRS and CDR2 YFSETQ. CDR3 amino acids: CASSLGTGRGSPLHF. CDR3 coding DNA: TGCGCCAGCAGCTTGGGGACAGGGAGAGGTTCACCCCTCCACTTT.

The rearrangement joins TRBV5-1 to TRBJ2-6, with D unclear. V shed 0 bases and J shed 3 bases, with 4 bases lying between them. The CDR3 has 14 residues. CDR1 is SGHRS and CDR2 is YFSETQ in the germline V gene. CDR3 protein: CASSLANGANVLTF. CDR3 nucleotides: TGCGCCAGCAGCTTGGCCAATGGGGCCAACGTCCTGACTTTC.

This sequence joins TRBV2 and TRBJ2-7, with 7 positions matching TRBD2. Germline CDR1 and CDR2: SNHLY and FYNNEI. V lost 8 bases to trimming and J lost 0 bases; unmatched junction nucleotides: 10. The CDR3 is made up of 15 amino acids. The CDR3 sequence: CASLPAGRSSYEQYF. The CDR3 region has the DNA TGTGCCAGCCTCCCAGCGGGGCGTAGCTCCTACGAGCAGTACTTC.

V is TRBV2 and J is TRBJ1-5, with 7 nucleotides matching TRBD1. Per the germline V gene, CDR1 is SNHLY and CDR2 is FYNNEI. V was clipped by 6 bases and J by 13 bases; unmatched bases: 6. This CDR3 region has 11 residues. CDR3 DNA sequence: TGTGCCAGCAGCCTGGACAGGTCTCAGCATTTT. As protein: CASSLDRSQHF.

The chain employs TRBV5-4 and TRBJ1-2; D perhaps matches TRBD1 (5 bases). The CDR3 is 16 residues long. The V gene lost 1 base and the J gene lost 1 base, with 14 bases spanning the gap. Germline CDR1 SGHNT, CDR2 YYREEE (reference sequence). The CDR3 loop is CASSLMGDRSNYGYTF. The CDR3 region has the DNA TGTGCCAGCAGCTTGATGGGGGACCGGAGTAACTATGGCTACACCTTC.

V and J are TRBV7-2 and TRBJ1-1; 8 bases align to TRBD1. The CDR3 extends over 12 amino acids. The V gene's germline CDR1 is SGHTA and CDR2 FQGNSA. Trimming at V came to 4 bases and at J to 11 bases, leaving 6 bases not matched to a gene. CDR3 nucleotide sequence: TGTGCCAGCAGCTCTCGGACAGGGCGTGCTTTCTTT. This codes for CASSSRTGRAFF.

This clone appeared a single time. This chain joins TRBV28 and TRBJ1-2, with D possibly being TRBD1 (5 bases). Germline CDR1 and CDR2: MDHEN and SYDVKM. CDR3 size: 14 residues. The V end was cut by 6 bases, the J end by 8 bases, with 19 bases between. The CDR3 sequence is CASSLAGGKLGYTF. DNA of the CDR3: TGTGCCAGCAGCCTCGCGGGGGGGAAGTTAGGCTACACCTTC.

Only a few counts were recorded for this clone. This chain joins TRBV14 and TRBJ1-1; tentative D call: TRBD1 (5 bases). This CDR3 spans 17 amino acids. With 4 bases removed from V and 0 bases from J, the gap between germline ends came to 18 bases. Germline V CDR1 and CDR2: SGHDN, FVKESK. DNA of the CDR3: TGTGCCAGCAGCCCACTTACAGGAAGACGGGTGAACACTGAAGCTTTCTTT. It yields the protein CASSPLTGRRVNTEAFF.